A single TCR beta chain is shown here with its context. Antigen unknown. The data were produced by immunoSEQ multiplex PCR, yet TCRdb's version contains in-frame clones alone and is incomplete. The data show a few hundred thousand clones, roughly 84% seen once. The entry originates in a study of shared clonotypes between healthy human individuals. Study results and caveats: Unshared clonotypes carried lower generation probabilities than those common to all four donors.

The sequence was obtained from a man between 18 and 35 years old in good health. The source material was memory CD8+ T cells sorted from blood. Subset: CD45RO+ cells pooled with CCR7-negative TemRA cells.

The CDR3 region is CASSPTPGQGAIEQYF. The CDR3 region has the DNA TGCGCCAGCAGCCCCACTCCGGGACAGGGGGCAATCGAGCAGTACTTC. The V and J genes are TRBV5-1 and TRBJ2-7; 12 nucleotides match TRBD1. Trimming cost V 4 bases and J 6 bases; bases outside gene matches: 11. This CDR3 region has 16 residues. Germline V gene data show CDR1 as SGHRS and CDR2 as YFSETQ.